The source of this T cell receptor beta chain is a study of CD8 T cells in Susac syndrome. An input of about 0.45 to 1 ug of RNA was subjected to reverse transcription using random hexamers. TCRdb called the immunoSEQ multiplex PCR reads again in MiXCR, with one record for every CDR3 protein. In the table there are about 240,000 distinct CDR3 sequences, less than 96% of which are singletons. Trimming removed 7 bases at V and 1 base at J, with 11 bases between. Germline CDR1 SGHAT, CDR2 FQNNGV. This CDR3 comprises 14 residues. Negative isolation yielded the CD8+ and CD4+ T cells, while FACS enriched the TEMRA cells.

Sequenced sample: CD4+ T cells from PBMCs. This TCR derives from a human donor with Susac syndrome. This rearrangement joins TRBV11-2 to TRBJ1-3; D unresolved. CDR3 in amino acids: CASTSSSSGNTIYF. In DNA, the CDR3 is TGTGCCAGCACCTCCTCCTCGTCTGGAAACACCATATATTTT.